Listed below are T cell receptor beta chains from one sample, sequenced in a study of blood T cell repertoires in COVID-19. Profiled with immunoSEQ multiplex PCR; TCRdb holds only in-frame clones, not every one. The table records about 200,000 clones, about 89% of them present only once. The sequenced material came from peripheral blood. The receptor source for this set is a woman aged 40 to 50 with acute or convalescent COVID-19. Each CDR3 is given with its conserved first and last residue. A D gene is named only where the DNA matches it firmly. The size field is filled for only some rows; it gives once, few, many or a size class.

TRBJ1-1 | TRBD1 | - | TRBV5-6 | CASSVRDRVNTEAFF | TGTGCCAGCAGCGTCCGGGACAGGGTGAACACTGAAGCTTTCTTT
TRBJ2-3 | - | - | TRBV6-1 | CASSEVNSGDTQYF | TGTGCCAGCAGTGAAGTAAATAGCGGAGATACGCAGTATTTT
TRBJ1-2 | - | - | TRBV5-6 | CASSLRQHYGYTF | TGTGCCAGCAGCTTGAGACAGCACTATGGCTACACCTTC
TRBJ2-3 | TRBD2 | - | TRBV3-1/TRBV3-2 | CATSLGGGPGDTQYF | TGTGCCACCAGCCTCGGGGGGGGTCCCGGAGATACGCAGTATTTT
TRBJ2-1 | TRBD1 | once | TRBV6-6 | CASSPGGSYNEQFF | TGTGCCAGCAGTCCAGGGGGCTCCTACAATGAGCAGTTCTTC
TRBJ2-3 | TRBD2 | - | TRBV6-4 | CASSDSGGDGTDTQYF | TGTGCCAGCAGTGACTCCGGGGGGGATGGCACAGATACGCAGTATTTT
TRBJ1-2 | TRBD1 | - | TRBV29-1 | CSVVLLDRGGYTF | TGCAGCGTTGTACTGCTAGACAGGGGTGGCTACACCTTC
TRBJ2-2 | - | - | TRBV29-1 | CSVEFGGFNTGELFF | TGCAGCGTTGAGTTTGGGGGGTTTAACACCGGGGAGCTGTTTTTT
TRBJ2-1 | TRBD2 | few | TRBV5-1 | CASSLGTSGLLGNYNEQFF | TGCGCCAGCAGCTTGGGGACTAGCGGCCTCTTGGGTAACTACAATGAGCAGTTCTTC
TRBJ2-1 | TRBD2 | - | TRBV19 | CATWTSGTPSGEQFF | TGTGCCACCTGGACTAGCGGGACCCCCAGCGGTGAGCAGTTCTTC
TRBJ1-2 | TRBD1 | - | TRBV5-5 | CASSPLPDRAGYTF | TGTGCCAGCAGCCCCCTTCCCGACAGGGCTGGCTACACCTTC
TRBJ1-5 | - | - | TRBV6-5 | CASGGTVNGNQPQHF | TGTGCCAGCGGGGGCACCGTGAATGGCAATCAGCCCCAGCATTTT
TRBJ2-4 | - | - | TRBV2 | CASRTLQGGNIQYF | TGTGCCAGCAGGACCTTACAGGGTGGGAACATTCAGTACTTC
TRBJ1-2 | - | - | TRBV24-1 | CATSPHRGGMSNGYTF | TGTGCCACCAGTCCCCACCGGGGGGGGATGAGTAATGGCTACACCTTC
TRBJ1-2 | - | - | TRBV30 | CAWSKTIRGYTF | TGTGCCTGGAGTAAGACGATCAGGGGCTACACCTTC
TRBJ1-5 | TRBD1 | few | TRBV2 | CASTTGQGRTQPQHF | TGTGCCAGCACCACGGGACAGGGACGGACTCAGCCCCAGCATTTT
TRBJ1-5 | - | - | TRBV12-3/TRBV12-4 | CASGVYGNQPQHF | TGTGCCAGCGGAGTATATGGCAATCAGCCCCAGCATTTT
TRBJ2-3 | TRBD2 | - | TRBV4-2 | CASSQESSGGAPDTQYF | TGTGCCAGCAGCCAAGAGTCCAGCGGGGGGGCCCCAGATACGCAGTATTTT
TRBJ2-3 | TRBD2 | - | TRBV14 | CASSLPGLAGGRTDTQYF | TGTGCCAGCAGCCTCCCGGGACTAGCGGGGGGACGCACAGATACGCAGTATTTT
TRBJ1-5 | TRBD1 | - | TRBV24-1 | CATSDLGQASNQPQHF | TGTGCCACCAGTGACTTGGGACAGGCTAGCAATCAGCCCCAGCATTTT
TRBJ1-3 | - | - | TRBV9 | CASSVAGDGNTIYF | TGTGCCAGCAGCGTAGCGGGGGATGGAAACACCATATATTTT
TRBJ2-1 | - | - | TRBV18 | CASSPRGILQSNEQFF | TGTGCCAGCTCACCACGCGGGATCTTACAGAGTAATGAGCAGTTCTTC
TRBJ1-1 | - | - | TRBV5-1 | CASSRPGDTEAFF | TGCGCCAGCAGCAGGCCGGGGGACACTGAAGCTTTCTTT
TRBJ1-6 | - | - | TRBV7-8 | CASSQREDSPLHF | TGTGCCAGCAGCCAAAGGGAGGATTCACCCCTCCACTTT
TRBJ2-2 | TRBD2 | - | TRBV24-1 | CATSDFSGGANTGELFF | TGTGCCACCAGTGATTTCAGCGGGGGGGCTAACACCGGGGAGCTGTTTTTT
TRBJ1-2 | TRBD1 | - | TRBV9 | CASSVGGTGGSYGYTF | TGTGCCAGCAGCGTAGGGGGGACAGGGGGAAGCTATGGCTACACCTTC
TRBJ2-1 | TRBD2 | - | TRBV19 | CASSIGRLAGYNEQFF | TGTGCCAGTAGTATAGGTCGACTAGCGGGGTACAATGAGCAGTTCTTC
TRBJ2-5 | TRBD2 | - | TRBV3-1/TRBV3-2 | CASSQEVAGSRKETQYF | TGTGCCAGCAGCCAAGAAGTAGCGGGGTCGAGGAAAGAGACCCAGTACTTC
TRBJ1-6 | TRBD1 | - | TRBV30 | CAWTKDRTGGASGNSPLHF | TGTGCCTGGACGAAGGATAGGACAGGGGGCGCAAGTGGTAATTCACCCCTCCACTTT
TRBJ2-6 | TRBD2 | few | TRBV6-6 | CASSPFSGGSGANVLTF | TGTGCCAGCAGTCCCTTTAGCGGGGGCTCTGGGGCCAACGTCCTGACTTTC
TRBJ1-1 | - | - | TRBV24-1 | CATSDPDRGTEAFF | TGTGCCACCAGTGACCCAGACCGGGGCACTGAAGCTTTCTTT
TRBJ2-4 | TRBD1 | - | TRBV7-2 | CASSTGTGKNIQYF | TGTGCCAGCAGCACCGGGACAGGGAAAAACATTCAGTACTTC
TRBJ2-5 | - | - | TRBV19 | CASSIGRGPAALQETQYF | TGTGCCAGTAGTATAGGCAGGGGTCCTGCGGCCCTACAAGAGACCCAGTACTTC
TRBJ1-1 | TRBD1 | - | TRBV6-2/TRBV6-3 | CASSMDRIPEAFF | TGTGCCAGCAGTATGGACAGGATCCCTGAAGCTTTCTTT
TRBJ1-1 | TRBD1 | few | TRBV3-1/TRBV3-2 | CASSQGTANTEAFF | TGTGCCAGCAGCCAGGGGACAGCGAACACTGAAGCTTTCTTT
TRBJ1-5 | - | - | TRBV12-3/TRBV12-4 | CASSFLSNQPQHF | TGTGCCAGCAGTTTTCTTAGCAATCAGCCCCAGCATTTT
TRBJ2-5 | - | - | TRBV30 | CAWSPRGGAWETQYF | TGTGCCTGGAGTCCACGAGGGGGGGCCTGGGAGACCCAGTACTTC
TRBJ1-4 | - | - | TRBV21-1 | CASSPRQNEKLFF | TGTGCCAGCAGCCCAAGACAGAATGAAAAACTGTTTTTT
TRBJ1-6 | TRBD1 | - | TRBV6-4 | CASSEMGQNSPLHF | TGTGCCAGCAGTGAAATGGGACAGAATTCACCCCTCCACTTT
TRBJ1-1 | - | - | TRBV7-3 | CASSLNAVNTEAFF | TGTGCCAGCAGCCTCAATGCAGTGAACACTGAAGCTTTCTTT
TRBJ1-1 | TRBD1 | - | TRBV12-5 | CASGLTVGTGGANTEAFF | TGTGCTAGTGGTTTGACTGTCGGGACAGGGGGCGCGAACACTGAAGCTTTCTTT
TRBJ2-3 | TRBD2 | - | TRBV6-2/TRBV6-3 | CASSYSMTSGGSTDTQYF | TGTGCCAGCAGTTACTCGATGACTAGCGGGGGAAGCACAGATACGCAGTATTTT
TRBJ1-2 | TRBD1 | - | TRBV27 | CASRPLGGAIYYTF | TGTGCCAGCAGACCCTTAGGGGGCGCAATATACTACACCTTC